These T cell receptor beta chains were read from a single sample in a study of cytomegalovirus exposure and HLA in healthy donors. Clones were read by immunoSEQ multiplex PCR, and TCRdb kept only the in-frame ones, dropping some. The table has 200,000 to 250,000 clones, approximately 78% seen once. Sequencing input: PBMCs. These receptors came from a woman in her 40s in good health and CMV-seronegative. The CDR3 runs from the conserved cysteine through the conserved F or W. The order of the fields is J gene, V gene, clone size, D gene, CDR3 DNA, CDR3 protein. A D gene is named only where the DNA matches it firmly. Clone size is shown for a subset of rows, as once, few, many or a class of expanded clone.

>TRBJ1-3|TRBV5-1|NA|TRBD1
TGCGCCAGCAGCAACACAGGGGTACCTGGAAACACCATATATTTT
CASSNTGVPGNTIYF
>TRBJ1-2|TRBV5-4|NA|TRBD1
TGTGCCAGCAGCTCTGGACAGGGCTCCAACTATGGCTACACCTTC
CASSSGQGSNYGYTF
>TRBJ1-1|TRBV28|NA|TRBD1
TGTGCCAGCAGTACCCCGGGACAGGGGAACACTGAAGCTTTCTTT
CASSTPGQGNTEAFF
>TRBJ1-1|TRBV6-6|NA|NA
TGTGCCAGCAGACTAGGCACTGAAGCTTTCTTT
CASRLGTEAFF
>TRBJ2-1|TRBV2|NA|NA
TGTGCCAGCAGCGTCCCCGGCATAGCCAATGAGCAGTTCTTC
CASSVPGIANEQFF
>TRBJ1-2|TRBV7-2|NA|TRBD1
TGTGCCAGCAGCGGGCCGGGACAGGGGATCTATGGCTACACCTTC
CASSGPGQGIYGYTF
>TRBJ1-5|TRBV7-8|NA|TRBD1
TGTGCCAGCAGCTTGGGACAGCGATTGGGCAATCAGCCCCAGCATTTT
CASSLGQRLGNQPQHF
>TRBJ2-1|TRBV19|NA|TRBD2
TGTGCCAGTAGTATTCTAGCGGGAGGCCTGGCCTACAATGAGCAGTTCTTC
CASSILAGGLAYNEQFF
>TRBJ2-7|TRBV13|NA|TRBD2
TGTGCCAGCAGCTTCACTCGACTAGCGGCCGAGCAGTACTTC
CASSFTRLAAEQYF
>TRBJ2-7|TRBV30|NA|NA
TGTGCCTGGAAGGGGACTTGGAACTACGAGCAGTACTTC
CAWKGTWNYEQYF
>TRBJ1-2|TRBV30|NA|TRBD1
TGTGCCTGGATGGACAGGCAGCTCTATGGCTACACCTTC
CAWMDRQLYGYTF
>TRBJ2-7|TRBV5-1|NA|TRBD2
TGCGCCAGCAGCAGGGACTATCCCCTCTACGAGCAGTACTTC
CASSRDYPLYEQYF
>TRBJ1-2|TRBV7-9|once|NA
TGTGCCAGCAGCTTACGGGAACGGGGTCCTTCCTACACCTTC
CASSLRERGPSYTF
>TRBJ2-1|TRBV19|NA|TRBD1
TGTGCCAGTAGTATTTTTGGACAGGGAGTGGCCCCCTACAATGAGCAGTTCTTC
CASSIFGQGVAPYNEQFF
>TRBJ1-4|TRBV5-1|NA|NA
TGCGCCAGCAGCCCACAGGCATCTAATGAAAAACTGTTTTTT
CASSPQASNEKLFF
>TRBJ1-2|TRBV20-1|once|NA
TGCAGTGGGCAGGGCCTCTATGGCTACACCTTC
CSGQGLYGYTF
>TRBJ2-1|TRBV19|NA|TRBD1
TGTGCCAGTAGCGCCGGGACAGGTTACAATGAGCAGTTCTTC
CASSAGTGYNEQFF
>TRBJ2-3|TRBV5-4|NA|TRBD2
TGTGCCAGCAGCTTGGGGGGGCTAGCGGGAGTTAGCACAGATACGCAGTATTTT
CASSLGGLAGVSTDTQYF
>TRBJ2-7|TRBV6-1|NA|NA
TGTGCCAGCAGAGAGCGCTTTAGCTCCTACGAGCAGTACTTC
CASRERFSSYEQYF
>TRBJ2-7|TRBV14|NA|TRBD2
TGTGCCAGCAGCCAAACCCTAGCGGGAGTCCACGAGCAGTACTTC
CASSQTLAGVHEQYF
>TRBJ1-4|TRBV2|NA|NA
TGTGCCAGCAGTGTGGGGGTTGCGGGGACTAATGAAAAACTGTTTTTT
CASSVGVAGTNEKLFF
>TRBJ1-3|TRBV5-1|once|NA
TGCGCCAGCAGCCCGGACAGCAACACCATATATTTT
CASSPDSNTIYF
>TRBJ2-7|TRBV27|NA|TRBD2
TGTGCCAGCAGTTTAGGTCCTAGCGGGTACTACGAGCAGTACTTC
CASSLGPSGYYEQYF
>TRBJ2-6|TRBV5-1|NA|TRBD1
TGCGCCAGCAGCTTGTGGGGGACAGGGGACTCTGGGGCCAACGTCCTGACTTTC
CASSLWGTGDSGANVLTF
>TRBJ2-7|TRBV7-9|NA|TRBD1
TGTGCCAGCATACCCGGGGACAGTCCGTATGAGCAGTACTTC
CASIPGDSPYEQYF
>TRBJ1-2|TRBV5-1|NA|TRBD1
TGCGCCAGCAGCTTTTCGTCAACAGGGGAGTTTGGCTACACCTTC
CASSFSSTGEFGYTF
>TRBJ1-2|TRBV27|few|TRBD1
TGTGCCAGCAGTTCTCCGGGACAGGGCGGTAACTATGGCTACACCTTC
CASSSPGQGGNYGYTF
>TRBJ1-1|TRBV6-6|NA|TRBD1
TGTGCCAGCAGACAGGGGGGGAACACTGAAGCTTTCTTT
CASRQGGNTEAFF
>TRBJ2-4|TRBV9|NA|TRBD1
TGTGCCAGCAGCTTCACAGGGGCGAAAGAAAACATTCAGTACTTC
CASSFTGAKENIQYF
>TRBJ1-2|TRBV19|few|NA
TGTGCCAGTAGTATAGGTACCAGTCCTGCCTATGGCTACACCTTC
CASSIGTSPAYGYTF
>TRBJ1-5|TRBV30|NA|NA
TGTGCCTGGAGTATAAAAGGGGGCAATCAGCCCCAGCATTTT
CAWSIKGGNQPQHF
>TRBJ1-2|TRBV27|NA|TRBD1
TGTGCCAGCAGTACCATTGGGACAGGGAACTATGGCTACACCTTC
CASSTIGTGNYGYTF
>TRBJ2-7|TRBV4-1|NA|NA
TGCGCCAGCAGCCAAGATAGTGGGGGAGGTTACGAGCGGTACTTC
CASSQDSGGGYERYF
>TRBJ2-3|TRBV4-1|NA|TRBD2
TGCGCCAGCAGCAGGCACAGCGGGAGGGAAAATACGCAGTATTTT
CASSRHSGRENTQYF
>TRBJ2-7|TRBV5-6|NA|NA
TGTGCCAGCAGCTTGTATAGGGGTAGGTACGAGCAGTACTTC
CASSLYRGRYEQYF
>TRBJ2-7|TRBV29-1|NA|NA
TGCAGCGTTGGTAACAGATACGAGCAGTACTTC
CSVGNRYEQYF
>TRBJ1-5|TRBV19|NA|NA
TGTGCCAGTACCATGGGGGGTCCCCTCCGCTGGGTTTATAGCAATCAGCCCCAGCATTTT
CASTMGGPLRWVYSNQPQHF
>TRBJ2-1|TRBV27|NA|TRBD2
TGTGCCAGCAGTTTGGACCTGAGGACTAGCGGGAGAAATGAGCAGTTCTTC
CASSLDLRTSGRNEQFF
>TRBJ2-7|TRBV6-5|few|NA
TGTGCCAGCCGGACGGCGGGCTACGAGCAGTACTTC
CASRTAGYEQYF
>TRBJ1-1|TRBV7-9|once|TRBD1
TGTGCCAGCAAGACAGGGGCAAACACTGAAGCTTTCTTT
CASKTGANTEAFF
>TRBJ2-7|TRBV7-9|NA|NA
TGTGCCACGACTCTCGACGGCTCCTACGAGCAGTACTTC
CATTLDGSYEQYF
>TRBJ2-1|TRBV7-9|NA|NA
TGTGCCATCTTACTAGGGGGGGATGAGCAGTTCTTC
CAILLGGDEQFF
>TRBJ2-2|TRBV19|NA|TRBD1
TGTGCCAGCAAGGGGACAGGGGGCATCACCGGGGAGCTGTTTTTT
CASKGTGGITGELFF
>TRBJ2-1|TRBV15|NA|TRBD2
TGTGCCACCAGCGGTAGACTAGCGGGGGTTCACAATGAGCAGTTCTTC
CATSGRLAGVHNEQFF
>TRBJ2-2|TRBV9|NA|TRBD2
TGTGCCAGCAGCCCGACCTTCACACTAGCGGGAGGGTGGGGGACCGGGGAGCTGTTTTTT
CASSPTFTLAGGWGTGELFF
>TRBJ1-1|TRBV4-1|NA|TRBD1
TGCGCCAGCAGCCAAGATCAGGACAGGGTGGAAGGTTCCACTGAAGCTTTCTTT
CASSQDQDRVEGSTEAFF
>TRBJ1-4|TRBV28|NA|TRBD1
TGTGCCAGCAGTCCCAGACAGGGGAGGAATGAAAAACTGTTTTTT
CASSPRQGRNEKLFF
>TRBJ2-5|TRBV18|NA|NA
TGTGCCAGCTCACCTGGGACAACAGAGACCCAGTACTTC
CASSPGTTETQYF
>TRBJ1-1|TRBV7-8|NA|TRBD1
TGTGCCAGCAGCTTAGGGGCGGGACGTTACGACAGGGCTACACTGATGAACACTGAAGCTTTCTTT
CASSLGAGRYDRATLMNTEAFF
>TRBJ2-1|TRBV11-2|NA|NA
TGTGCCAGCAGCTCCCAGGGTAATGAGCAGTTCTTC
CASSSQGNEQFF
>TRBJ1-5|TRBV30|NA|NA
TGTGCCTGGAATTTGATCGCCGGTCAGCCCCAGCATTTT
CAWNLIAGQPQHF
>TRBJ2-7|TRBV4-1|NA|TRBD1
TGCGCCAGCAGCTATAGGGACAGTGCCTCCTACGAGCAGTACTTC
CASSYRDSASYEQYF
>TRBJ1-2|TRBV9|NA|TRBD1
TGTGCCAGCAGCTTAAGATCTGGACAGGGGGGTTATGGCTACACCTTC
CASSLRSGQGGYGYTF
>TRBJ2-1|TRBV19|NA|TRBD2
TGTGCCAGTAGTAGAGGCGGGACTAGCGGGGCTTACAATGAGCAGTTCTTC
CASSRGGTSGAYNEQFF
>TRBJ2-5|TRBV9|NA|TRBD2
TGTGCCAGCAGCGTAGGTGCTAGCGGGATGAGGGTAGAGACCCAGTACTTC
CASSVGASGMRVETQYF
>TRBJ1-2|TRBV7-2|NA|TRBD1
TGTGCCAGCAGCTTATCCGGACAGGGCTGGGGCTACACCTTC
CASSLSGQGWGYTF
>TRBJ2-7|TRBV30|NA|TRBD2
TGTGCCTGGGTTCCCGCGGGAGGAGTCTACGAGCAGTACTTC
CAWVPAGGVYEQYF
>TRBJ1-5|TRBV27|NA|NA
TGTGCCAGCGCCTATCGGGGTGATCAGCCCCAGCATTTT
CASAYRGDQPQHF
>TRBJ2-7|TRBV10-3|NA|TRBD2
TGTGCCATCAGTGAGCCGGGGGGGGCGAGCTACGAGCAGTACTTC
CAISEPGGASYEQYF